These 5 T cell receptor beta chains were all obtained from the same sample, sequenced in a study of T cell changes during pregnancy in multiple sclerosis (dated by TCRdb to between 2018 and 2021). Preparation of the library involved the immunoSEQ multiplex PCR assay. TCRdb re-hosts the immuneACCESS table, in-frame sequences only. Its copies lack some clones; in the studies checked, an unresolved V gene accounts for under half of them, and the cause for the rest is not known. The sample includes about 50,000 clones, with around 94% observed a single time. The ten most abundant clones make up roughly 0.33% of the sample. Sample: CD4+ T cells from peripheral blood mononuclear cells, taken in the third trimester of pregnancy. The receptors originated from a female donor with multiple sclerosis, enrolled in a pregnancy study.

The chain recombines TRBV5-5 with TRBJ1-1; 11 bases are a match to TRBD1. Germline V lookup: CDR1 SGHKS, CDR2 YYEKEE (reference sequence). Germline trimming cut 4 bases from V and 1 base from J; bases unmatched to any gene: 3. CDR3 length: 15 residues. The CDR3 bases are TGTGCCAGCAGCAGGACAGGGGGCGAGAACACTGAAGCTTTCTTT. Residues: CASSRTGGENTEAFF.

The chain's CDR3 is CSVRVQETQYF. CDR3 bases: TGCAGCGTACGGGTTCAAGAGACCCAGTACTTC. The gene calls are TRBV29-1 and TRBJ2-5; no definite D call. Germline V gene data show CDR1 as SQVTM and CDR2 as ANQGSEA. The CDR3 sequence is 11 residues long. V was shortened by 6 bases and J by 2 bases, with 7 bases between the two germline ends.

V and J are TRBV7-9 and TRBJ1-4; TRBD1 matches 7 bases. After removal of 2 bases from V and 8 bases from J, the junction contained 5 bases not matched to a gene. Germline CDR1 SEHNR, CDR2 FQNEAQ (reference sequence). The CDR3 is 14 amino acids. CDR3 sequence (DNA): TGTGCCAGCAGCTTAAGCCAGGGGGAAGAAAAACTGTTTTTT. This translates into CASSLSQGEEKLFF.

The CDR3 coding sequence is TGTGCCAGCAGCTCTACTAACCACGACACAGATACGCAGTATTTT. Translating gives CASSSTNHDTDTQYF. The chain is built from TRBV7-3 and TRBJ2-3; D is ambiguous. Germline values: CDR1 SGHTA, CDR2 FQGTGA. V was clipped by 4 bases and J by 2 bases, with 13 bases between them. CDR3 length: 15 amino acids.

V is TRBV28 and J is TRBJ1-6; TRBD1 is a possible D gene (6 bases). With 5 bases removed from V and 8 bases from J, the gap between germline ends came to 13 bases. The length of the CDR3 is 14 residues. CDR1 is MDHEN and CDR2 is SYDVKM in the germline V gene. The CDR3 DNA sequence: TGTGCCAGCAGTACAGGGTTTTCGGATTCACCCCTCCACTTT. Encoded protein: CASSTGFSDSPLHF.